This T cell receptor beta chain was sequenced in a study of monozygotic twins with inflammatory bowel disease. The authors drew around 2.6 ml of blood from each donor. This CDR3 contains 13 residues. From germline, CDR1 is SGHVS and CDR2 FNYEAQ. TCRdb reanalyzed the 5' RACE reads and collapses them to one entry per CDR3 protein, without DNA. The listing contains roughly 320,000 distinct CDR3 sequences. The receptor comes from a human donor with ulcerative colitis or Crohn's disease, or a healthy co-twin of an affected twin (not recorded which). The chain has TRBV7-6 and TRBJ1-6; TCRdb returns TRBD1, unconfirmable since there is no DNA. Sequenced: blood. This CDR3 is CASSPRQESPLHF.